A selection of T cell receptor beta chains follows, all from one sample in a study of T cell clones after liver transplantation. Their antigens remain unidentified. Clones were read by immunoSEQ multiplex PCR, and TCRdb kept only the in-frame ones, dropping some. The sample has some 2,200 clones; around 20% are singletons. Source material: CD8+ T cells from cultured PBMCs. The origin of the receptors is a human patient who received a liver transplant. Part of the T cells may come from the graft donor. CDR3s include the opening cysteine and the closing phenylalanine or tryptophan. The D gene is left open where the match is weak. Some rows have no size entry. The others give once, few or many, or a class for an expanded clone.

>NA|NA|TRBV11-2|TRBJ2-1
CASRGGLPSYNEQFF
TGTGCCAGCAGGGGGGGACTCCCCTCCTACAATGAGCAGTTCTTC
>NA|TRBD1|TRBV28|TRBJ2-1
CASSRGTGDNEQFF
TGTGCCAGCAGCCGCGGGACAGGGGATAATGAGCAGTTCTTC
>large|NA|TRBV5-6|TRBJ1-1
CASSPRGFSEAFF
TGTGCCAGCAGCCCTCGCGGGTTCTCTGAAGCTTTCTTT
>medium-sized|TRBD2|TRBV23-1|TRBJ2-6
CASKFKREVSGANVLTF
TGCGCCAGCAAATTTAAGCGGGAGGTGTCTGGGGCCAACGTCCTGACTTTC
>few|TRBD2|TRBV27|TRBJ2-1
CASSYGLAGYNEQFF
TGTGCCAGCAGTTACGGACTAGCGGGATACAATGAGCAGTTCTTC
>few|NA|TRBV11-3|TRBJ2-3
CASSSPGDSDTQYF
TGTGCCAGCAGCTCCCCCGGAGACTCAGATACGCAGTATTTT
>NA|NA|TRBV4-1|TRBJ2-7
CASSQGSGLPYEQYF
TGCGCCAGCAGCCAAGGGAGCGGACTCCCCTACGAGCAGTACTTC
>few|NA|TRBV11-3|TRBJ2-4
CASSLSRTGVGRDIQYF
TGTGCCAGCAGCTTAAGCCGAACGGGAGTTGGAAGGGACATTCAGTACTTC
>NA|NA|TRBV7-8|TRBJ2-7
CASSLAGVAYEQYF
TGTGCCAGCAGCTTAGCGGGAGTCGCCTACGAGCAGTACTTC
>few|NA|TRBV2|TRBJ2-7
CASSYGATYEQYF
TGTGCCAGCAGTTACGGGGCTACCTACGAGCAGTACTTC
>few|TRBD2|TRBV11-1|TRBJ2-5
CASSWTSGEYQETQYF
TGTGCCAGCAGTTGGACTAGCGGAGAGTACCAAGAGACCCAGTACTTC
>NA|NA|TRBV27|TRBJ2-7
CASSWRPTYEQYF
TGTGCCAGCAGTTGGAGGCCTACCTACGAGCAGTACTTC
>NA|TRBD2|TRBV28|TRBJ2-5
CASCPGKREVETQYF
TGTGCCAGCTGCCCGGGGAAGCGGGAGGTAGAGACCCAGTACTTC
>few|NA|TRBV7-9|TRBJ2-7
CASSLEGGTDTYEQYF
TGTGCCAGCAGCTTGGAAGGAGGGACGGACACCTACGAGCAGTACTTC
>large|NA|TRBV19|TRBJ2-7
CASSMDISYEQYF
TGTGCCAGTAGTATGGACATCTCCTACGAGCAGTACTTC
>few|NA|TRBV11-2|TRBJ2-7
CASSFFRDSLEQYF
TGTGCCAGCAGTTTTTTCCGGGACTCTCTCGAGCAGTACTTC
>large|TRBD2|TRBV14|TRBJ2-3
CASSQERLAGPDTQYF
TGTGCCAGCAGCCAGGAAAGACTAGCGGGACCAGATACGCAGTATTTT
>few|NA|TRBV11-2|TRBJ2-7
CASSQGSGLPYEQYF
TGCGCCAGCAGCCAAGGGAGCGGACTCCCCTACGAGCAGTACTTC
>few|NA|TRBV11-2|TRBJ2-1
CASSTAGASYNEQFF
TGTGCCAGCAGCACGGCAGGGGCCTCCTACAATGAGCAGTTCTTC
>NA|NA|TRBV15|TRBJ2-7
CATSRDWRGTPYEQYF
TGTGCCACCAGCAGAGATTGGCGCGGGACCCCCTACGAGCAGTACTTC
>NA|NA|TRBV9|TRBJ1-5
CASSFRGFSNQPQHF
TGTGCCAGCAGTTTCCGGGGTTTTAGCAATCAGCCCCAGCATTTT
>few|NA|TRBV27|TRBJ1-1
CASSLGGNEAFF
TGTGCCAGCAGTTTGGGAGGGAATGAAGCTTTCTTT
>medium-sized|TRBD1|TRBV29-1|TRBJ2-7
CSARDRSSYEQYF
TGCAGCGCCCGGGACAGAAGCTCCTACGAGCAGTACTTC
>few|NA|TRBV5-6|TRBJ2-1
CASSLSYNEQFF
TGTGCCAGCAGCCTCAGTTACAATGAGCAGTTCTTC
>NA|TRBD2|TRBV4-3|TRBJ2-1
CASSREIAGKRNEQFF
TGCGCCAGCAGCCGGGAAATAGCGGGAAAGAGGAATGAGCAGTTCTTC
>few|TRBD2|TRBV7-7|TRBJ2-1
CASSQVASGNNEQFF
TGCGCCAGCAGCCAAGTCGCTAGCGGGAACAATGAGCAGTTCTTC
>NA|NA|TRBV28|TRBJ1-1
CASNKARLYSNTDAFF
TGTGCCAGCAATAAGGCCCGCCTCTACTCCAACACTGACGCTTTCTTT
>few|NA|TRBV5-8|TRBJ2-7
CASSLRGDPVYEQYF
TGTGCCAGCAGCTTGAGGGGGGATCCCGTCTACGAGCAGTACTTC
>few|TRBD2|TRBV13|TRBJ2-1
CASSGFREGHSHNEQFF
TGTGCCAGCAGCGGGTTTCGGGAGGGCCACTCCCACAATGAGCAGTTCTTC
>few|NA|TRBV15|TRBJ2-6
CATSGGSGANVLTF
TGTGCCACCAGCGGAGGATCTGGGGCCAACGTCCTGACTTTC
>NA|TRBD1|TRBV7-2|TRBJ1-2
CASSGDSRDGKIYGYTF
TGTGCCAGCAGCGGGGACAGCAGAGACGGAAAGATCTATGGCTACACCTTC
>NA|NA|TRBV28|TRBJ2-2
CASSLPTGSGGELFF
TGTGCCAGCAGTTTACCTACAGGATCCGGCGGGGAGCTGTTTTTT
>NA|TRBD2|TRBV6-6|TRBJ2-5
CASSYSGRQETQYF
TGTGCCAGCAGTTACAGCGGGAGGCAAGAGACCCAGTACTTC
>few|NA|TRBV7-9|TRBJ1-2
CASSLEGFNGYTF
TGTGCCAGCAGCTTAGAAGGGTTCAACGGCTACACCTTC
>few|NA|TRBV7-2|TRBJ1-2
CASSLEAGPHYGYTF
TGTGCCAGCAGCTTAGAAGCAGGGCCCCACTATGGCTACACCTTC
>few|NA|TRBV9|TRBJ1-2
CASSVAGSPPPFKGYTF
TGTGCCAGCAGCGTAGCAGGTTCCCCTCCACCATTTAAGGGCTACACCTTC
>NA|NA|TRBV30|TRBJ1-1
CARGRLNTEAFF
TGTGCCCGGGGACGTCTGAACACTGAAGCCTTCTTT
>large|NA|TRBV27|TRBJ2-7
CASSATGTWGALEQYF
TGTGCCAGCAGTGCAACCGGGACGTGGGGGGCATTGGAGCAGTACTTC
>large|NA|TRBV19|TRBJ2-1
CASSIPYNEQFF
TGTGCCAGTAGTATCCCCTACAATGAGCAGTTCTTC
>few|TRBD2|TRBV4-3|TRBJ2-1
CASSQDETSGSNEQFF
TGCGCCAGCAGCCAAGATGAGACTAGCGGGAGTAATGAGCAGTTCTTC
>few|TRBD1|TRBV7-6|TRBJ2-7
CASSGDRVRYEQYF
TGTGCCAGCAGCGGGGACAGGGTACGGTACGAGCAGTACTTC
>NA|NA|TRBV27|TRBJ2-3
CASPYGRGTDTQYF
TGTGCCAGCCCATACGGGAGAGGCACAGATACGCAGTATTTT
>NA|TRBD1|TRBV5-6|TRBJ1-1
CASSPRGYTEAFF
TGTGCCAGCAGCCCCAGGGGGTATACTGAAGCTTTCTTT
>medium-sized|NA|TRBV19|TRBJ1-2
CASSYSTGWNYGYTF
TGTGCCAGTAGTTACTCGACAGGATGGAACTATGGCTACACCTTC
>NA|NA|TRBV4-2|TRBJ1-1
CASSEKGDTEAFF
TGTGCCAGCAGCGAGAAAGGGGACACTGAAGCTTTCTTT
>NA|NA|TRBV7-7|TRBJ1-1
CASSLATLGGAEAFF
TGTGCCAGCAGCTTAGCTACCCTCGGCGGGGCTGAAGCTTTCTTT
>large|TRBD2|TRBV27|TRBJ2-1
CASSILLAGGGNEQFF
TGTGCCAGCAGTATTCTTTTAGCGGGAGGAGGCAATGAGCAGTTCTTC
>NA|NA|TRBV9|TRBJ2-1
CASSVSGRSYNEQFF
TGTGCCAGCAGCGTATCCGGGAGATCCTACAATGAGCAGTTCTTC
>NA|NA|TRBV11-1|TRBJ2-7
CASASSDEQYF
TGTGCCAGCGCCTCCAGCGACGAGCAGTACTTC
>NA|NA|TRBV4-2|TRBJ1-1
CASSPREGIATEAFF
TGTGCCAGCAGCCCCCGAGAGGGAATCGCCACTGAAGCTTTCTTT
>few|TRBD1|TRBV9|TRBJ1-5
CASSFSPGTGGNQPQHF
TGTGCCAGCAGTTTTAGCCCGGGGACAGGGGGCAATCAGCCCCAGCATTTT
>NA|NA|TRBV5-5|TRBJ1-3
CASSLTPKDIVGNTIYF
TGTGCCAGCAGCTTGACTCCTAAGGACATTGTGGGAAACACCATATATTTT